This TCR beta chain is from a study of response to subunit inactivated influenza vaccine. Germline CDR1 is LGHNA and CDR2 is YNFKEQ. The CDR3 is 14 residues long. Trimming removed 0 bases from V and 4 bases from J, with 9 bases in between. TCRdb re-derived calls from the RT-PCR reads in MiXCR, one entry per CDR3 protein. This table holds about 780,000 distinct CDR3 sequences, 18% found once. The specimen was PBMCs from blood, collected 5 days after vaccination. V gene TRBV4-2 combines with J gene TRBJ1-2; D is uncertain. The TCR originated in a man in his forties or fifties who received an inactivated influenza vaccine. The CDR3 reads CASSQDAAVYGYTF. CDR3 DNA: TGTGCCAGCAGCCAAGATGCAGCAGTCTATGGCTACACCTTC.